Shown below are 7 T cell receptor beta chains from a single sample sequenced in a study of T-cell reconstitution after alpha-beta-depleted transplantation in children. Researchers prepared the TCRbeta library using unique molecular identifiers, the study reports. TCRdb reanalysed the PCR reads using MiXCR and keeps one entry per CDR3 protein. The table records about 300,000 distinct CDR3 sequences, roughly a tenth of them present only once. The sequencing used PBMCs, collected before TCRalphabeta/CD19-depleted stem cell transplant. These receptor sequences come from a boy less than two years old with acute myeloid leukemia, due to receive a stem cell transplant.

The rearrangement joins TRBV12-5 to TRBJ2-6; D gene ambiguous. The V end was cut by 1 base, the J end by 0 bases, with 7 bases between. The CDR3 is 16 amino acids. In germline, CDR1 is LGHNT, CDR2 FRNRAP. CDR3 DNA: TGTGCTAGTGGTTTGGACATTTTCTCTGGGGCCAACGTCCTGACTTTC. Translated, it gives CASGLDIFSGANVLTF.

In this sample, this clonotype turned up many times. V is TRBV28 and J is TRBJ1-4; 7 positions agree with TRBD1. This CDR3 has 16 amino acids. Germline CDR1 and CDR2: MDHEN and SYDVKM. V lost 1 base to trimming and J lost 8 bases; unmatched junction nucleotides: 10. The chain's CDR3 is CASSLFGGQGGEKLFF. The DNA for the CDR3 is TGTGCCAGCAGTTTATTCGGAGGACAAGGGGGCGAAAAACTGTTTTTT. Using reference TRBV28 and TRBJ1-4 for the parts outside the CDR3, the full variable domain is DVKVTQSSRYLVKRTGEKVFLECVQDMDHENMFWYRQDPGLGLRLIYFSYDVKMKEKGDIPEGYSVSREKKERFSLILESASTNQTSMYLCASSLFGGQGGEKLFFGSGTQLSVL.

The table lists this clonotype with many counts. The J gene is TRBJ2-5, the V gene TRBV18; perhaps TRBD1 as D (6 bases). The CDR3 contains 13 residues. The germline V gene has CDR1 KGHSH and CDR2 LQKENI. The V and J ends lost 1 base and 4 bases respectively, with 7 bases between them. The CDR3 sequence: CASSPQGVETQYF. In nucleotides, the CDR3 is TGTGCCAGCTCACCACAGGGGGTAGAGACCCAGTACTTC.

The rearrangement joins TRBV20-1 to TRBJ2-3; 10 nucleotides line up with TRBD2. There are 16 residues in the CDR3. From germline, CDR1 is DFQATT and CDR2 SNEGSKA (reference sequence). V dropped 0 bases and J dropped 0; count of bases not matched to a gene: 3. CDR3 coding DNA: TGCAGTGCTAGAGATGCTAGCGGGGGAAGCACAGATACGCAGTATTTT. It specifies CSARDASGGSTDTQYF.

This clonotype came up many times. The gene calls are TRBV7-9 and TRBJ2-7; possible D gene TRBD1, 5 bases. This CDR3 is 13 amino acids long. From germline, CDR1 is SEHNR and CDR2 FQNEAQ (reference sequence). V was shortened by 5 bases and J by 3 bases, with 11 bases between the two germline ends. CDR3 bases: TGTGCCAGCAGCCTGGCAGGGTTCTACGAGCAGTACTTC. This encodes CASSLAGFYEQYF.

This clonotype was counted at least ten times. J is TRBJ1-1 and V is TRBV28; D is perhaps TRBD1 (6 bases). The CDR3 runs 12 residues. The germline CDR1 and CDR2 sequences are MDHEN and SYDVKM. The V end was cut by 5 bases, the J end by 4 bases, with 8 bases between. The CDR3 sequence is CASSDRITEAFF. CDR3 DNA sequence: TGTGCCAGCAGTGACAGGATCACTGAAGCTTTCTTT.

This clonotype was recorded at least ten times. The CDR3 loop is CASSPETGVYGYTF. In DNA form, the CDR3 reads TGCGCCAGCAGCCCAGAGACAGGGGTCTATGGCTACACCTTC. The rearrangement joins TRBV5-1 to TRBJ1-2, with TRBD1 matching 8 bases. The CDR3 has 14 amino acids. V dropped 4 bases and J dropped 4; count of bases not matched to a gene: 6. Germline values: CDR1 SGHRS, CDR2 YFSETQ. Full variable domain (missing parts from reference TRBV5-1 and TRBJ1-2): KAGVTQTPRYLIKTRGQQVTLSCSPISGHRSVSWYQQTPGQGLQFLFEYFSETQRNKGNFPGRFSGRQFSNSRSEMNVSTLELGDSALYLCASSPETGVYGYTFGSGTRLTVV.